This T cell receptor (beta chain) was found in a study of T cell responses to AZD1222 COVID-19 vaccine. TCRdb's table, derived via immunoSEQ multiplex PCR, lists solely in-frame clones and lacks some. The repertoire holds some 180,000 clones, around 90% seen once, with roughly 0.5% in the top ten. The clonotype originates from an adult in good health. Sequenced material: peripheral blood, taken on day 0 of AZD1222 vaccination.

The DNA for the CDR3 is TGTGCCAGCAGCTCATTTGGGACAGGGGGCGGTAGCACAGATACGCAGTATTTT. This encodes CASSSFGTGGGSTDTQYF. The chain carries TRBV5-4 and TRBJ2-3, with TRBD1 matching 12 bases. The V gene end was trimmed by 3 bases and the J gene end by 0 bases; junction bases not matched to a gene: 8. The CDR3 runs 18 residues. CDR1 and CDR2 (germline): SGHNT, YYREEE (reference sequence).